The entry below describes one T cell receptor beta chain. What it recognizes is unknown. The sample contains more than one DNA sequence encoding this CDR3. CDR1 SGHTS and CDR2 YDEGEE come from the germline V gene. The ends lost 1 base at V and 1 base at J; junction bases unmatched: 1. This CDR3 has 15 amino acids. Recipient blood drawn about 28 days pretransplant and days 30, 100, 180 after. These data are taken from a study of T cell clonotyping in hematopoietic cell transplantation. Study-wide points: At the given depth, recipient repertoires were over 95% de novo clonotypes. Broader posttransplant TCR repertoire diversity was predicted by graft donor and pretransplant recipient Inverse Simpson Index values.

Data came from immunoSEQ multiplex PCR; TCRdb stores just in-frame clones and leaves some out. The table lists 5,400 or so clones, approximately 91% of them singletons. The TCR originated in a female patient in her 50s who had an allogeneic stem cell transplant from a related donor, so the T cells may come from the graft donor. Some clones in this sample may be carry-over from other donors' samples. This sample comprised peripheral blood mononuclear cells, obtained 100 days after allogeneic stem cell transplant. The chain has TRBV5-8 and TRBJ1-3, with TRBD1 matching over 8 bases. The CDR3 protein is CASSLRTGSGNTIYF. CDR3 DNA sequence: TGTGCCAGCAGCTTGAGGACAGGGTCTGGAAACACCATATATTTT.